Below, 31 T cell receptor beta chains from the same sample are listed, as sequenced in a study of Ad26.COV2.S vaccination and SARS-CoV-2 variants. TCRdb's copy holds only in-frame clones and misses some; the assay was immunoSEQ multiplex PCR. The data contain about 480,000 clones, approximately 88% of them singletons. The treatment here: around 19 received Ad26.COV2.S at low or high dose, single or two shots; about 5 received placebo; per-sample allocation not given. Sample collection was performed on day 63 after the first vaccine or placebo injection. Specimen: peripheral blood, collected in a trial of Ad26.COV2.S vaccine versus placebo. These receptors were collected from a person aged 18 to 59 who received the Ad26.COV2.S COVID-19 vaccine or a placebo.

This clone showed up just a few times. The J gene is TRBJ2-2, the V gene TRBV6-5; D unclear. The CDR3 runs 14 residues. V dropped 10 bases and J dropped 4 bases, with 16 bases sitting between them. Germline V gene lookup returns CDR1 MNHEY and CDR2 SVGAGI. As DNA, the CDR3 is TGTGCCACCCTGGATCTGGGTCGCACCGGGGAGCTGTTTTTT. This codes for CATLDLGRTGELFF.

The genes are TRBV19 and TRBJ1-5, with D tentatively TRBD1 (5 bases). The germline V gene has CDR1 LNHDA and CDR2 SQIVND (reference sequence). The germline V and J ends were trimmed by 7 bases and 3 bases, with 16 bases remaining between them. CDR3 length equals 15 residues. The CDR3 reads CASKVAGALNQPQHF. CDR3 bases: TGTGCCAGTAAGGTTGCCGGGGCTCTCAATCAGCCCCAGCATTTT.

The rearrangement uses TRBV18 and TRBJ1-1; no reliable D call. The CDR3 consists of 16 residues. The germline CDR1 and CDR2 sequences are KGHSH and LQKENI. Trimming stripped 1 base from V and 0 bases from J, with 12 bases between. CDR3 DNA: TGTGCCAGCTCACCACTCCCTGGAGTCCTGAACACTGAAGCTTTCTTT. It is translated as CASSPLPGVLNTEAFF.

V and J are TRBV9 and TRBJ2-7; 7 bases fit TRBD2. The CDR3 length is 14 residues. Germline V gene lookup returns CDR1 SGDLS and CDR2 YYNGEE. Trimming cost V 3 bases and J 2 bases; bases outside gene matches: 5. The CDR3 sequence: CASSASGNAYEQYF. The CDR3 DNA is TGTGCCAGCAGCGCCAGCGGGAATGCCTACGAGCAGTACTTC.

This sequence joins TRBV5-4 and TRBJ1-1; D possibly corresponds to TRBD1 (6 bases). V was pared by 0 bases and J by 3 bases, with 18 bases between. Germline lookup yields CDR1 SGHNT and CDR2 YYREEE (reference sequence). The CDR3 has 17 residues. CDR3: CASSLVGTNAGDTEAFF. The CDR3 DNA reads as TGTGCCAGCAGCTTGGTAGGGACAAATGCCGGGGACACTGAAGCTTTCTTT.

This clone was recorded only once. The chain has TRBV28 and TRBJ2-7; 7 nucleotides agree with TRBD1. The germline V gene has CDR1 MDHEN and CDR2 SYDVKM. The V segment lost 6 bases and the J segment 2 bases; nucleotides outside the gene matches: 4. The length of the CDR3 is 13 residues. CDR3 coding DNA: TGTGCCAGCAGCACAGGGGTCGCCTACGAGCAGTACTTC. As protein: CASSTGVAYEQYF.

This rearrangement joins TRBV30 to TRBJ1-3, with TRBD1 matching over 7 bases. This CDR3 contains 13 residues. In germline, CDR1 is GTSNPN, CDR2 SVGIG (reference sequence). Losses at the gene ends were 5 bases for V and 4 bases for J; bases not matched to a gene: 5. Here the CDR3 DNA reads TGTGCCTGGGCGACAGGGACGGGAAACACCATATATTTT. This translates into CAWATGTGNTIYF.

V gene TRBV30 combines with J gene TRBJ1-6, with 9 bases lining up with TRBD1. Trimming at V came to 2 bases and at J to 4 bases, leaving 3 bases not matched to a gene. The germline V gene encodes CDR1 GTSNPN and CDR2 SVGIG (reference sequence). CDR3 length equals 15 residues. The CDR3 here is CAWSTGTGYNSPLHF. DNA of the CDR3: TGTGCCTGGAGTACCGGGACAGGGTATAATTCACCCCTCCACTTT.

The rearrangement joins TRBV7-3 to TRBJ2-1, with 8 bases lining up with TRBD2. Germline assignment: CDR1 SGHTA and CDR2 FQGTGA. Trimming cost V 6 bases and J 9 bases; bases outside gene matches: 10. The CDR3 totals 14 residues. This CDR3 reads CASSYAGGGREQFF. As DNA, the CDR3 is TGTGCCAGCAGTTACGCGGGAGGTGGACGTGAGCAGTTCTTC.

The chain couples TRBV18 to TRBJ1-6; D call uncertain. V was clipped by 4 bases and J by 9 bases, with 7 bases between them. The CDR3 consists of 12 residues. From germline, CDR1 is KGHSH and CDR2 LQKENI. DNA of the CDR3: TGTGCCAGCTCACAAGTGGGTTCACCCCTCCACTTT. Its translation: CASSQVGSPLHF.

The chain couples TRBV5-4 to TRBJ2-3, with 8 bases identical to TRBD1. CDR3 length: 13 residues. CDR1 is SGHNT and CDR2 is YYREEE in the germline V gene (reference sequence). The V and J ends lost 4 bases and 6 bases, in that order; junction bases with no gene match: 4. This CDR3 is CASSTDRVDTQYF. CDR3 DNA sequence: TGTGCCAGCAGCACGGACAGGGTGGATACGCAGTATTTT.

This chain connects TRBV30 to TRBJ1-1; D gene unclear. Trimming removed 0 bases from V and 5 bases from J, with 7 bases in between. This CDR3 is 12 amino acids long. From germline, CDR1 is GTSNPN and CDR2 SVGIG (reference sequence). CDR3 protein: CAWSVSTTEAFF. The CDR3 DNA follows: TGTGCCTGGAGTGTATCGACAACTGAAGCTTTCTTT.

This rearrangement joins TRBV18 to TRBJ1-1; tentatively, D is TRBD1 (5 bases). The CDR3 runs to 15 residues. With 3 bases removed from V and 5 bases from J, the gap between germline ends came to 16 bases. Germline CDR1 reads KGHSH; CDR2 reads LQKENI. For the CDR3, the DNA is TGTGCCAGCTCACCTGGCGGGGCCCCGGGGACTGAAGCTTTCTTT. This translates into CASSPGGAPGTEAFF.

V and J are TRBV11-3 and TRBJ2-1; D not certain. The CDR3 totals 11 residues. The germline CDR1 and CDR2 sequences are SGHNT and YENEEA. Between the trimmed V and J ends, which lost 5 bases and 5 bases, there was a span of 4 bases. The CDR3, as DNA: TGTGCCAGCAGCAAAAACAATGAGCAGTTCTTC. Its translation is CASSKNNEQFF.

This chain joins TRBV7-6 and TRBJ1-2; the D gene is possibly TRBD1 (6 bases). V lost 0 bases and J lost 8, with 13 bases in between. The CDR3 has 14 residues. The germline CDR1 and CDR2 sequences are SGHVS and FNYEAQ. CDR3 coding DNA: TGTGCCAGCAGCTTAGCGGGGGCGACTCGAGGCTACACCTTC. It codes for CASSLAGATRGYTF.

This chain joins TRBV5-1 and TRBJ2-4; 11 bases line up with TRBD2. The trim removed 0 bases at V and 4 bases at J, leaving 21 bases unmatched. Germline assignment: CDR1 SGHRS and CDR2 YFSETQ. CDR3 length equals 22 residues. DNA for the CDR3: TGCGCCAGCAGCTTGGCCGGGTCCCTCGCCCTGTTAGCGGGAGGGTCAAAAAACATTCAGTACTTC. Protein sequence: CASSLAGSLALLAGGSKNIQYF.

The CDR3 spells CASSLSSGRVNEQFF. The CDR3 region has the DNA TGTGCCAGCAGCTTGTCTAGCGGGAGAGTCAATGAGCAGTTCTTC. The chain is built from TRBV5-4 and TRBJ2-1; TRBD2 aligns across 10 bases. V lost 1 base to trimming and J lost 6 bases; unmatched junction nucleotides: 4. Germline V CDR1 and CDR2: SGHNT, YYREEE (reference sequence). The CDR3 runs 15 residues.

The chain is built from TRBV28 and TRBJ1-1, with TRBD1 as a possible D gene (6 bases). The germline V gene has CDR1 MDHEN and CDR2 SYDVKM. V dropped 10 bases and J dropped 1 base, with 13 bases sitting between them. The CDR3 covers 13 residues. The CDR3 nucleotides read TGTGCCACCTCGGACAGCCAGAACACTGAAGCTTTCTTT. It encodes CATSDSQNTEAFF.

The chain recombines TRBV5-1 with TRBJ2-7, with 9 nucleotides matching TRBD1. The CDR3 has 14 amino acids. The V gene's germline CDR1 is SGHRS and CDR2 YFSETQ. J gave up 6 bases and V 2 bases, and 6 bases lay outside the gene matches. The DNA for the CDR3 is TGCGCCAGCAGCTTCGGGACAGGGCAGAGCGAGCAGTACTTC. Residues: CASSFGTGQSEQYF.

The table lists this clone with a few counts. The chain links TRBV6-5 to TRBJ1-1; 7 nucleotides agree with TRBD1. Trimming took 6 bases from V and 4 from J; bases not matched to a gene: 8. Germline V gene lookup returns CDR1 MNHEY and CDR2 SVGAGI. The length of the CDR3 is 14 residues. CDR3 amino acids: CASRVIGTATEAFF. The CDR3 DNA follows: TGTGCCAGCAGGGTAATAGGGACAGCCACTGAAGCTTTCTTT.

The DNA of the CDR3 is TGTGCCAGCAGTTTGAGCGGGAGTGGTTCCTACGAGCAGTACTTC. It codes for CASSLSGSGSYEQYF. This chain joins TRBV6-2 or TRBV6-3 and TRBJ2-7; 8 bases line up with TRBD2. Unmatched junction bases numbered 6, after V lost 4 bases and J lost 1 base. From germline, CDR1 is MNHEY and CDR2 SVGEGT. The CDR3 is 15 residues long.

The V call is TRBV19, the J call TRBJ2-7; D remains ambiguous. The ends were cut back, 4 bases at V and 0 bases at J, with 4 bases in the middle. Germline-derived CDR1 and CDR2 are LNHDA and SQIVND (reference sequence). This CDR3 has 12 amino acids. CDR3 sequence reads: CASSSPSYEQYF. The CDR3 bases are TGTGCCAGTAGTAGCCCCTCCTACGAGCAGTACTTC. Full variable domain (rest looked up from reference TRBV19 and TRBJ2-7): DGGITQSPKYLFRKEGQNVTLSCEQNLNHDAMYWYRQDPGQGLRLIYYSQIVNDFQKGDIAEGYSVSREKKESFPLTVTSAQKNPTAFYLCASSSPSYEQYFGPGTRLTVT.

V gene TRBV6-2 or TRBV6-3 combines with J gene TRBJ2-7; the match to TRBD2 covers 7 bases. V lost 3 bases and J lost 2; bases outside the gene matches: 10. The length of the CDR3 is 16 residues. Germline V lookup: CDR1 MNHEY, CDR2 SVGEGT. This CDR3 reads CASSYSLREVTYEQYF. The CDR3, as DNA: TGTGCCAGCAGTTATAGTCTCCGGGAGGTTACCTACGAGCAGTACTTC.

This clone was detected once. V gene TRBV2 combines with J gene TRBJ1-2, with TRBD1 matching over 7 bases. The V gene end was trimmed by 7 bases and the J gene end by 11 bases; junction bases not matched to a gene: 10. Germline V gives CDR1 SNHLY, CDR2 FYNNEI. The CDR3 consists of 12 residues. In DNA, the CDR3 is TGTGCCAGCATAAGTACAGGGGAGGGGTACACCTTC. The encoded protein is CASISTGEGYTF. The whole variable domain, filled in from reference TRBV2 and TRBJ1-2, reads EPEVTQTPSHQVTQMGQEVILRCVPISNHLYFYWYRQILGQKVEFLVSFYNNEISEKSEIFDDQFSVERPDGSNFTLKIRSTKLEDSAMYFCASISTGEGYTFGSGTRLTVV.

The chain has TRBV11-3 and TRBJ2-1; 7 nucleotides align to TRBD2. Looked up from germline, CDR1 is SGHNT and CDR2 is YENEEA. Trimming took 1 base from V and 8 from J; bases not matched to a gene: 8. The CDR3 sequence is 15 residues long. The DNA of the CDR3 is TGTGCCAGCAGCTTAGGAGGGGCGGGAGACCATGAGCAGTTCTTC. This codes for CASSLGGAGDHEQFF.

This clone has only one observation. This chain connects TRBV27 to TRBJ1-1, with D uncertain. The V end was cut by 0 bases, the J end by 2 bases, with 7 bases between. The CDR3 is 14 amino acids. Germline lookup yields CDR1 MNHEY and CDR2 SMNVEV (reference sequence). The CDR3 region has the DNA TGTGCCAGCAGTTTATCGGTCCCCAACACTGAAGCTTTCTTT. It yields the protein CASSLSVPNTEAFF.

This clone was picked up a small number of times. The CDR3 sequence is CAISFGENTEAFF. For the CDR3, the DNA is TGTGCCATCTCCTTTGGGGAGAACACTGAAGCTTTCTTT. The genes are TRBV10-3 and TRBJ1-1, with no clear D. The V and J ends lost 8 bases and 1 base respectively, with 11 bases between them. The germline V gene has CDR1 ENHRY and CDR2 SYGVKD. This CDR3 has 13 residues.

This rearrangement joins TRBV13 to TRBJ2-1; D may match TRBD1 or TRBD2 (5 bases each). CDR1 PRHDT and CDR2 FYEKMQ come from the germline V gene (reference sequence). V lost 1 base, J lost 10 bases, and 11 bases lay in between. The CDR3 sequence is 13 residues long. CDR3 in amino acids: CASSLVGAGEQFF. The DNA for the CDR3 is TGTGCCAGCAGCTTAGTCGGGGCAGGGGAGCAGTTCTTC.

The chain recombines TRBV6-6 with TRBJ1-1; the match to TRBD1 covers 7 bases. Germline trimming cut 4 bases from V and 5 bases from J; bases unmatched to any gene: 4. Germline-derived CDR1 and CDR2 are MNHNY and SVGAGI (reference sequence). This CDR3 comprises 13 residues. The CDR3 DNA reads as TGTGCCAGCAGTTTCCAGGGGGGGACTGAAGCTTTCTTT. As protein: CASSFQGGTEAFF.

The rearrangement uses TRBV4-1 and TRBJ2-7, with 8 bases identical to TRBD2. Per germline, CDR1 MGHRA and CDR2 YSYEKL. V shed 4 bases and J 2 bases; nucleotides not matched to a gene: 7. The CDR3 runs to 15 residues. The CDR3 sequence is CASSRALAGTYEQYF. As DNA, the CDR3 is TGCGCCAGCAGCCGAGCCTTAGCGGGGACCTACGAGCAGTACTTC.

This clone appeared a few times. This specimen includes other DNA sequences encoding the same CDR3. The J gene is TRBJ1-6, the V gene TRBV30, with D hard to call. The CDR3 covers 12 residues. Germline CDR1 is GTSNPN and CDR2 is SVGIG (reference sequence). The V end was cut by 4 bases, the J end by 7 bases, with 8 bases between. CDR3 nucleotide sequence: TGTGCCTGGACTTCGGGCAATTCACCCCTCCACTTT. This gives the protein CAWTSGNSPLHF.